Detailed here is one T cell receptor (beta chain). The antigen is not known. The data derive from a study of T cell repertoires in cytomegalovirus infection. Whole-study context: Used in the study were CMV epitopes, some recently identified and HLA-C-restricted, others well-studied and HLA-B-restricted. Both a matching HLA type and CMV infection were indicated by public TCR beta signatures.

Germline V gives CDR1 MNHEY, CDR2 SVGEGT. This CDR3 contains 11 residues. Trimming removed 2 bases at V and 5 bases at J, with 4 bases between. MiXCR, run by TCRdb on the reads, gives a single entry per CDR3 protein. The data contain 150,000 or so distinct CDR3 sequences, less than 25% of them singletons. The V call is TRBV6-2 or TRBV6-3, the J call TRBJ2-7, with D hard to call. The TCR originated in a human donor in good health (CMV status not recorded). Some clones in this sample may be carry-over from other donors' samples. The source material was CD8+ T cells from cultured PBMCs, sampled from culture after CMV antigen stimulation. The DNA of the CDR3 is TGTGCCAGCAGTTACGGGGACGAGCAGTACTTC. The encoded protein is CASSYGDEQYF.